These 10 T cell receptor beta chains share one sample of origin, sequenced in a study of cytomegalovirus exposure and HLA in healthy donors. Here immunoSEQ multiplex PCR was the method, and the copy in TCRdb shows in-frame clones only, minus some. Counted here are fewer than 200,000 clones, around 87% occurring once; the ten biggest clones make up more than 1.3%. Sequenced: PBMCs. These receptors all come from a woman aged 30 to 39 in good health and CMV-seronegative.

This chain uses TRBV19 with TRBJ1-1; D remains unclear. This CDR3 is built from 12 residues. V lost 7 bases and J 1 base, leaving 7 bases between the germline ends. Germline lookup yields CDR1 LNHDA and CDR2 SQIVND (reference sequence). The CDR3 coding sequence is TGTGCCAGTACCCTAGGGAACACTGAAGCTTTCTTT. This gives the protein CASTLGNTEAFF. Full variable domain (missing parts from reference TRBV19 and TRBJ1-1): DGGITQSPKYLFRKEGQNVTLSCEQNLNHDAMYWYRQDPGQGLRLIYYSQIVNDFQKGDIAEGYSVSREKKESFPLTVTSAQKNPTAFYLCASTLGNTEAFFGQGTRLTVV.

The V and J genes are TRBV30 and TRBJ1-5; TRBD1 matches at 12 bases. V shed 1 base, J shed 5 bases, and the junction held 3 bases outside the gene matches. This CDR3 contains 15 residues. Per the germline V gene, CDR1 is GTSNPN and CDR2 is SVGIG (reference sequence). The CDR3 nucleotides read TGTGCCTGGAGTGGGGACAGGGGGCCCGATCAGCCCCAGCATTTT. Its translation: CAWSGDRGPDQPQHF. Combining the CDR3 with reference TRBV30 and TRBJ1-5 gives the whole variable domain SQTIHQWPATLVQPVGSPLSLECTVEGTSNPNLYWYRQAAGRGLQLLFYSVGIGQISSEVPQNLSASRPQDRQFILSSKKLLLSDSGFYLCAWSGDRGPDQPQHFGDGTRLSIL.

The chain carries TRBV11-2 and TRBJ2-3, with D uncertain. The germline V gene encodes CDR1 SGHAT and CDR2 FQNNGV. V shed 1 base and J shed 5 bases, with 4 bases lying between them. The CDR3 runs to 12 residues. CDR3 sequence reads: CASSLVRDTQYF. Here the CDR3 DNA reads TGTGCCAGCAGCTTAGTTAGAGATACGCAGTATTTT.

The V and J genes are TRBV10-3 and TRBJ2-5, with D perhaps matching TRBD2 (6 bases). Germline-derived CDR1 and CDR2 are ENHRY and SYGVKD. The V gene lost 11 bases and the J gene lost 3 bases, with 16 bases spanning the gap. CDR3 size: 13 residues. The CDR3 region has the DNA TGTGCCGTTTGTCGGGGACTGGAAGAGACCCAGTACTTC. Protein product: CAVCRGLEETQYF.

This clone occurred once. The chain joins TRBV9 to TRBJ2-1; perhaps TRBD2 as D (5 bases). Between the trimmed V and J ends, which lost 4 bases and 1 base, there was a span of 12 bases. Germline values: CDR1 SGDLS, CDR2 YYNGEE. CDR3 length: 15 residues. CDR3 residues: CASSPSGGSYNEQFF. For the CDR3, the DNA is TGTGCCAGCAGCCCGAGCGGAGGATCCTACAATGAGCAGTTCTTC.

The chain is built from TRBV15 and TRBJ2-7; a weak D match, TRBD2 (5 bases). The V end lost 3 bases, the J end lost 0 bases, and 15 bases lay between the germline ends. CDR1 LNHNV and CDR2 YYDKDF come from the germline V gene (reference sequence). The CDR3 sequence is 16 residues long. In nucleotides, the CDR3 is TGTGCCACCAGCAGGGACCCCCGGGGAAGCTCCTACGAGCAGTACTTC. It translates to CATSRDPRGSSYEQYF.

V is TRBV18 and J is TRBJ1-5, with a tentative D call TRBD1 (6 bases). Trimming removed 3 bases at V and 0 bases at J, with 12 bases between. Germline CDR1 KGHSH, CDR2 LQKENI. The CDR3 length is 16 residues. The CDR3 DNA reads TGTGCCAGCTCACCCTCGGCAGGGGCTAGCAATCAGCCCCAGCATTTT. Translating gives CASSPSAGASNQPQHF.

V gene TRBV5-8 combines with J gene TRBJ1-5, with no clear D. CDR3 length equals 15 residues. V dropped 5 bases and J dropped 1 base, with 13 bases sitting between them. The germline CDR1 and CDR2 sequences are SGHTS and YDEGEE. In DNA, the CDR3 is TGTGCCAGCAGTTTCGCCCCGGGGAGCAATCAGCCCCAGCATTTT. Its protein is CASSFAPGSNQPQHF.

This clone showed up just a few times. The CDR3 region has the DNA TGTGCCACCAGAACAGGGTCTTCCGGGGAGCTGTTTTTT. Translating gives CATRTGSSGELFF. V gene TRBV6-5 combines with J gene TRBJ2-2; TRBD1 is a possible D gene (6 bases). Germline assignment: CDR1 MNHEY and CDR2 SVGAGI. The germline V and J ends were trimmed by 10 bases and 6 bases, with 15 bases remaining between them. CDR3 length: 13 amino acids.

The V gene is TRBV5-8, the J gene TRBJ2-7; 8 positions match TRBD1. J was trimmed by 2 bases and V by 0 bases; bases with no gene match: 7. Germline CDR1 reads SGHTS; CDR2 reads YDEGEE. There are 16 residues in the CDR3. As DNA, the CDR3 is TGTGCCAGCAGCTTGGTGACAGGGGTTAAACCCTACGAGCAGTACTTC. Encoded protein: CASSLVTGVKPYEQYF.